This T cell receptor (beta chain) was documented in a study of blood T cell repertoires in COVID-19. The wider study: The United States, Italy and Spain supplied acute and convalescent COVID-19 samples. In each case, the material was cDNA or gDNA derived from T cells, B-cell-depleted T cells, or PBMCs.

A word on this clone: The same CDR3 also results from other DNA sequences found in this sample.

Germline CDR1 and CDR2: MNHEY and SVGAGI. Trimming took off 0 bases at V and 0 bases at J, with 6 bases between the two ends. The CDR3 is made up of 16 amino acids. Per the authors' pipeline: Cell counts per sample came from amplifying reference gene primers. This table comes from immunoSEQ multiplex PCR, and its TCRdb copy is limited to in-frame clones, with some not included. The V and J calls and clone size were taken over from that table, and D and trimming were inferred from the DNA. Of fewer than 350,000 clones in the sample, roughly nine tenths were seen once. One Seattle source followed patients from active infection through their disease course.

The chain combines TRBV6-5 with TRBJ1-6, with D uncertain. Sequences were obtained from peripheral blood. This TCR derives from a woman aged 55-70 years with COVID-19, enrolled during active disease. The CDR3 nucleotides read TGTGCCAGCAGTTACTCGAGGTCCTCCTATAATTCACCCCTCCACTTT. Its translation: CASSYSRSSYNSPLHF.